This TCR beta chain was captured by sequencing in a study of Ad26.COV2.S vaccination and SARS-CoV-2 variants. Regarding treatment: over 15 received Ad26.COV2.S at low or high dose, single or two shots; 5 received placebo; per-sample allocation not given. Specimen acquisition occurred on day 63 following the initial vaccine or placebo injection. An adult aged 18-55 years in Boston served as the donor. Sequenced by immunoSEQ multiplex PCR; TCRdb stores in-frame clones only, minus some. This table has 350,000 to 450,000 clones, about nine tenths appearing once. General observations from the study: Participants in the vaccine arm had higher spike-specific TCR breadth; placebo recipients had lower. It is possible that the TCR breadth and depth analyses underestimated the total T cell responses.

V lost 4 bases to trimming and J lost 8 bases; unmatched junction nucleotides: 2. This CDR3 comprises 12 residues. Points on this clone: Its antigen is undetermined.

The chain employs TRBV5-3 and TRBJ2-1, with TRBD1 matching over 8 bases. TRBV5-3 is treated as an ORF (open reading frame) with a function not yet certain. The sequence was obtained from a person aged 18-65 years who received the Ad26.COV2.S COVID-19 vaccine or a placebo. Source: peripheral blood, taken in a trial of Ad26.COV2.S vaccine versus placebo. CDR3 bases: TGTGCCAGAAGCCAGACAGGGGATGAGCAGTTCTTC. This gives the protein CARSQTGDEQFF.